The following is a T cell receptor beta chain sequence with its context. Its antigen is as yet unknown. The CDR3 loop spans 16 amino acids. The ends lost 6 bases at V and 0 bases at J; junction bases unmatched: 7. CDR1 is MGHDK and CDR2 is SYGVNS in the germline V gene. This entry comes from a study of cytotoxic CD8 clonotypes in ibrutinib-treated CLL. Across the whole study: Response sampling occurred after a median around 12 months of treatment (range 6 to 36). Study observations and caveats: Clonality correlated strongly with circulating CD8+ T cells and exceeded age-matched healthy donors at baseline.

Sequencing was performed with immunoSEQ multiplex PCR; in TCRdb, only in-frame clones are kept and a portion is missing. The sample consists of 200,000 to 250,000 clones, 75% to 85% of them appearing once. The chain uses TRBV25-1 and TRBJ2-3, with 9 bases matching TRBD2. This TCR was sampled from a human donor with chronic lymphocytic leukemia. The sample in question was PBMCs, obtained after 12 months of ibrutinib treatment. The chain's CDR3 is CASRSSGASSTDTQYF. The CDR3 region has the DNA TGTGCCAGCAGGTCTAGCGGGGCCTCTAGCACAGATACGCAGTATTTT.